The 3 T cell receptor beta chains listed next were all sequenced from one sample in a study of blood T cell repertoires in COVID-19. TCRdb's table, derived via immunoSEQ multiplex PCR, lists solely in-frame clones and lacks some. This sample has roughly 80,000 clones, with about 83% found just once. The source material was peripheral blood. Every receptor here comes from a woman of 80 years or more with active or convalescent COVID-19.

This chain links TRBV6-1 with TRBJ2-5; 7 bases fit TRBD1. Trimming cost V 2 bases and J 4 bases; bases outside gene matches: 7. There are 15 residues in the CDR3. CDR1 and CDR2 (germline): MNHNS, SASEGT. The CDR3 DNA follows: TGTGCCAGCAGTGAAACAGGGGTTAGTCCAGAGACCCAGTACTTC. Protein product: CASSETGVSPETQYF.

The chain uses TRBV3-1 (or the pseudogene TRBV3-2) and TRBJ1-5; D may be TRBD1 (6 bases). Germline CDR1 LGHDT, CDR2 YNNKEL (reference sequence). CDR3 length: 18 amino acids. The V end was cut by 0 bases, the J end by 0 bases, with 15 bases between. CDR3 nucleotide sequence: TGTGCCAGCAGCCAAGAGCACAGGGAGAGGGGTAGCAATCAGCCCCAGCATTTT. It yields the protein CASSQEHRERGSNQPQHF.

The chain uses TRBV19 and TRBJ2-7; TRBD1 aligns across 9 bases. J lost 2 bases, V lost 7 bases, and 9 bases had no gene match. The CDR3 loop spans 15 amino acids. Germline V gene lookup returns CDR1 LNHDA and CDR2 SQIVND (reference sequence). For the CDR3, the DNA is TGTGCCAGTACCAAAGGGACAGGGTTCGCCTACGAGCAGTACTTC. This sequence encodes CASTKGTGFAYEQYF.